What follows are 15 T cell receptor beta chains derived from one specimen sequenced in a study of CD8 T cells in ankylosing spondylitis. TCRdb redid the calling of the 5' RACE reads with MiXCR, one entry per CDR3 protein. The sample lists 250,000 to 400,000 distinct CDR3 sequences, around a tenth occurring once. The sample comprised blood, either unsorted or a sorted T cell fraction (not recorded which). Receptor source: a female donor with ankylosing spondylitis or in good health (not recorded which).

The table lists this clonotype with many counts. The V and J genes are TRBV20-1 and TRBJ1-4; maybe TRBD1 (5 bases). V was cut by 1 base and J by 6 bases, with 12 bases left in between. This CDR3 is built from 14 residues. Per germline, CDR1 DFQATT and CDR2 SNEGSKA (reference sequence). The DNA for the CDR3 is TGCAGTGCTAGAGTGGGGCAGGGCGATGAAAAACTGTTTTTT. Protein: CSARVGQGDEKLFF.

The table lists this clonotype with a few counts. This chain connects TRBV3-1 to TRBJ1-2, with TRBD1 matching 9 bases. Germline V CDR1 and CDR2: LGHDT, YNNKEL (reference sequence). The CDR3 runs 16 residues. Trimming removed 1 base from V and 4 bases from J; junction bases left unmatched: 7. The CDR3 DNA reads TGTGCCAGCAGCCAAGTCTTTACAGGGGGCAGCTATGGCTACACCTTC. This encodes CASSQVFTGGSYGYTF.

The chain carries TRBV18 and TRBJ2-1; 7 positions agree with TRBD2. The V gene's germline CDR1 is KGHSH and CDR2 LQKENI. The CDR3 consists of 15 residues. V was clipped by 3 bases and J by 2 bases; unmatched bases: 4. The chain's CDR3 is CASSPSGETYNEQFF. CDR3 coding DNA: TGTGCCAGCTCACCGAGCGGGGAGACCTACAATGAGCAGTTCTTC. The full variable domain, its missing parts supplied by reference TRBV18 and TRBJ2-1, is NAGVMQNPRHLVRRRGQEARLRCSPMKGHSHVYWYRQLPEEGLKFMVYLQKENIIDESGMPKERFSAEFPKEGPSILRIQQVVRGDSAAYFCASSPSGETYNEQFFGPGTRLTVL.

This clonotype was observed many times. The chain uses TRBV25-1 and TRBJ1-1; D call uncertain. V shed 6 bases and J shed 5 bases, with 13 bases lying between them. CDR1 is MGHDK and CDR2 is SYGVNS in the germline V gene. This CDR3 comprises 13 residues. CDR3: CASRREERTEAFF. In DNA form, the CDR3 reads TGTGCCAGCAGAAGGGAGGAAAGGACTGAAGCTTTCTTT. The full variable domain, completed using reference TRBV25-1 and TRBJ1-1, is EADIYQTPRYLVIGTGKKITLECSQTMGHDKMYWYQQDPGMELHLIHYSYGVNSTEKGDLSSESTVSRIRTEHFPLTLESARPSHTSQYLCASRREERTEAFFGQGTRLTVV.

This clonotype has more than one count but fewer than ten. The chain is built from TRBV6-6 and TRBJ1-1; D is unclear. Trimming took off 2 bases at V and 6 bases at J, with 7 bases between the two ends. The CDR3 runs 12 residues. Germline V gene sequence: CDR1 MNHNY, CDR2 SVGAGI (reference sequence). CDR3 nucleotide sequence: TGTGCCAGCAGTTACGAAGGGCCTGAAGCTTTCTTT. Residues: CASSYEGPEAFF.

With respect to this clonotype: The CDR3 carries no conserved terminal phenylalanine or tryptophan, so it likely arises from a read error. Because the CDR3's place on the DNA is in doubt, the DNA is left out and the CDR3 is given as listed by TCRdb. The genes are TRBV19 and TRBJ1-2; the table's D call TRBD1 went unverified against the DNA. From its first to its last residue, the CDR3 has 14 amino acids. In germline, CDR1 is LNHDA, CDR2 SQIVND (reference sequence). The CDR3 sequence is CASSPRTAQDRLLL.

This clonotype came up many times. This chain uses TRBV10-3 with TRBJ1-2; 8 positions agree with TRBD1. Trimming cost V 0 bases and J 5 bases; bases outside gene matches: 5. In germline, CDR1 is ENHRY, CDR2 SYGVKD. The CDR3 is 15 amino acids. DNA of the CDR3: TGTGCCATCAGTGAGTCGACAGGGGCGCCTTATGGCTACACCTTC. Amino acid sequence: CAISESTGAPYGYTF.

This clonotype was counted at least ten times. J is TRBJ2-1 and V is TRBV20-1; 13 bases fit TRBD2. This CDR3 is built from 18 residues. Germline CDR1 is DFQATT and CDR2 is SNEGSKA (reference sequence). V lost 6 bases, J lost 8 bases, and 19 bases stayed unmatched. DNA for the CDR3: TGCAGTGCCAATCCCCTTCCGACTAGCGGGAGGTCGGGCGATGAGCAGTTCTTC. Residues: CSANPLPTSGRSGDEQFF.

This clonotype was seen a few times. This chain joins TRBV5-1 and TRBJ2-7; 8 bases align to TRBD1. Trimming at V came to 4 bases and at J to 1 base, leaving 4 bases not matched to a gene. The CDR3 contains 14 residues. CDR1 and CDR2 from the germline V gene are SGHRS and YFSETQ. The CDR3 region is CASSAGTGSYEQYF. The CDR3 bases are TGCGCCAGCAGCGCCGGGACAGGATCCTACGAGCAGTACTTC.

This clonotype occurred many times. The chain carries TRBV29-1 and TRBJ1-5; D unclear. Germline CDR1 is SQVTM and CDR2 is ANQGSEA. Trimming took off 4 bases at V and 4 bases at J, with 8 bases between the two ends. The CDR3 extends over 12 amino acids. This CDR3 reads CSVAQRNQPQHF. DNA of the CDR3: TGCAGCGTTGCGCAGAGAAATCAGCCCCAGCATTTT.

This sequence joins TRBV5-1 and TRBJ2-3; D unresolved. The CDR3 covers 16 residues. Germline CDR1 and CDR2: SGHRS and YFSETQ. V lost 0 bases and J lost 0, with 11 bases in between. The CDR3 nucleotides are TGCGCCAGCAGCTTGGCCTTAGACTTGAGCACAGATACGCAGTATTTT. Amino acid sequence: CASSLALDLSTDTQYF.

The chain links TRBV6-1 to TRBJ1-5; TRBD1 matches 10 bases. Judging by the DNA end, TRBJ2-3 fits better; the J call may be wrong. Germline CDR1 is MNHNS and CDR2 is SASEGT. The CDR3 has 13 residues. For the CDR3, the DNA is TGTGCCAGCTCCGGGACAGGGGAGCAGCCCCAGTATTTT. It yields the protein CASSGTGEQPQYF.

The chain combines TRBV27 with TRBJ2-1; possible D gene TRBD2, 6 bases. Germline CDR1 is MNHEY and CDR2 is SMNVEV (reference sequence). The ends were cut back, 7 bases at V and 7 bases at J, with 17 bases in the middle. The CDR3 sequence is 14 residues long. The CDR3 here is CASKLAGPKNEQFF. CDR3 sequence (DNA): TGTGCCAGCAAACTCGCGGGGCCGAAGAATGAGCAGTTCTTC.

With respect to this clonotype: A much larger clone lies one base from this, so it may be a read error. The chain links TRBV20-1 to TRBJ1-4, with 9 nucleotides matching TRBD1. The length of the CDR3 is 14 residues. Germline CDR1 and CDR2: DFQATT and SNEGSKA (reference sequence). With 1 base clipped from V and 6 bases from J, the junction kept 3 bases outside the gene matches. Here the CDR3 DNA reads TGCAGTGCTAGAGGAGGGACAGGGCATGAAAAACTGTTTTTT. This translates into CSARGGTGHEKLFF.

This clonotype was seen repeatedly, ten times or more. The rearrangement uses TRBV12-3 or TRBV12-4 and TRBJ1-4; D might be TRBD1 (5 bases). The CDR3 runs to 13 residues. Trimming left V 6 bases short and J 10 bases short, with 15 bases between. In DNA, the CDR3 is TGTGCCAGCAGGGTCGGGACGGTAGGAAAACTGTTTTTT. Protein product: CASRVGTVGKLFF.